The present T cell receptor beta chain was sequenced within a study of control samples from healthy donors and cancer patients. Sequencing used immunoSEQ multiplex PCR; TCRdb keeps in-frame clones, though not all of them. The sample carries about 92,000 clones, roughly four fifths recorded once. Per germline, CDR1 MNHEY and CDR2 SVGEGT. Trimming removed 2 bases from V and 4 bases from J, with 12 bases in between. The CDR3 is 15 amino acids. Input material: blood. The TCR was taken from a woman aged 55-69 years in good health. This chain links TRBV6-2 or TRBV6-3 with TRBJ1-5, with D maybe TRBD1 (5 bases). The CDR3 DNA sequence: TGTGCCAGCAGTTACACGGGGGGGATGAATCAGCCCCAGCATTTT. Residues: CASSYTGGMNQPQHF.